The T cell receptor (beta chain) described here comes from a study of Ad26.COV2.S vaccination and SARS-CoV-2 variants. Study in general: Donor allocation was to the COV1001 Ad26.COV2.S trial arm.

TCRdb's table, derived via immunoSEQ multiplex PCR, lists solely in-frame clones and lacks some. The sample yields a few hundred thousand clones, around 90% seen once. The treatment was: around 19 received Ad26.COV2.S at low or high dose, single or two shots; 5 received placebo; per-sample allocation not given. All samples were drawn on day 63, counting from the first vaccine or placebo injection. The CDR3 contains 11 residues. Trimming pared 5 bases from V and 7 bases from J, leaving 6 bases between. Germline-derived CDR1 and CDR2 are MNHEY and SMNVEV (reference sequence). The receptor comes from a person between 18 and 65 years old who received the Ad26.COV2.S COVID-19 vaccine or a placebo. The chain uses TRBV27 and TRBJ2-1; D call uncertain. This sample comprised peripheral blood, obtained in a trial of Ad26.COV2.S vaccine versus placebo. The chain's CDR3 is CASSGPNEQFF. In DNA, the CDR3 is TGTGCCAGCAGTGGGCCGAATGAGCAGTTCTTC.